Below, one T cell receptor beta chain is given with its context. The antigen remains unidentified. Other nucleotide sequences from this sample produce the same CDR3. This sample stems from a study of T cell responses to AZD1222 COVID-19 vaccine. At the level of the study: Some second doses came at about 4 weeks and others at about 12 weeks; these were pooled. Study-wide points: Compared with day 0, the breadth and depth of the Spike-specific TCR repertoire rose significantly after two doses of AZD1222. Nearly half of unique spike-specific TCRs reportedly avoided B.1.351 and B.1.1.7 mutated regions. White British ancestry dominated among donors, who included more females, and clonal diversity was possibly underestimated.

Method: immunoSEQ multiplex PCR; TCRdb's copy keeps in-frame clones and lacks some. In the table there are 80,000 to 90,000 clones, roughly 90% of which are singletons. The germline V gene has CDR1 MNHEY and CDR2 SMNVEV (reference sequence). The CDR3 runs 13 residues. V lost 4 bases to trimming and J lost 2 bases, with 9 bases between them. The sample in question was peripheral blood, obtained on day 0 of AZD1222 vaccination. The rearrangement joins TRBV27 to TRBJ2-7, with D unclear. This receptor was obtained from an adult in good health. As DNA, the CDR3 is TGTGCCAGCAGTTCTAGGCCGCCCTACGAGCAGTACTTC. This sequence encodes CASSSRPPYEQYF.